What follows is one T cell receptor (beta chain) and its context. This specimen comes from a study of blood T cell repertoires in COVID-19. Looking at the study overall: Researchers got acute and convalescent COVID-19 samples from the United States, Italy and Spain. From T cells, B-cell-depleted T cells, or PBMCs came the material, which was cDNA or gDNA.

This CDR3 comprises 16 residues. From germline, CDR1 is KGHDR and CDR2 SFDVKD. The V end was cut by 4 bases, the J end by 1 base, with 14 bases between. Sequencing used immunoSEQ multiplex PCR; TCRdb keeps in-frame clones, though not all of them. Among 200,000 or so clones listed, about 86% were seen once. Adults between about 18 and 95 years of age took part from under 25 US areas. The sequencing input was PBMCs or T cells enriched from blood (not recorded which). This chain joins TRBV24-1 and TRBJ2-3; a weak D match, TRBD2 (6 bases). The source is a man between 35 and 55 years old who had recovered from COVID-19. The CDR3 reads CATSEVAAMGTDTQYF. CDR3 bases: TGTGCCACCAGTGAGGTAGCGGCGATGGGCACAGATACGCAGTATTTT.